This TCR beta chain came from a study of T-cell reconstitution after alpha-beta-depleted transplantation in children. This clonotype was seen repeatedly, ten times or more. The antigen is unknown. The study, taken as a whole, reports: It was newly produced T cells that mostly accounted for T-cell counts and diversity one year after transplant. Surviving recipient T cells and thymic progenitors accounted for the high day-60 TCRbeta diversity observed in some patients.

This CDR3 is 12 amino acids long. Molecular barcoding with unique molecular identifiers was used for the TCRbeta library. MiXCR, run by TCRdb on the PCR reads, gives a single entry per CDR3 protein. Among roughly 150,000 distinct CDR3 sequences listed, 11% were seen once. This sample comprised PBMCs, obtained before TCRalphabeta/CD19-depleted stem cell transplant. The V gene is TRBV21-1, the J gene TRBJ2-4. TRBV21-1 is recorded as a pseudogene. This clonotype originated in a boy younger than 10 with acute myeloid leukemia, due to receive a stem cell transplant. The CDR3 sequence is CASSKVGKLRIF. CDR3 in DNA: TGTGCCAGCAGCAAAGTGGGGAAGCTTCGGATTTTC.